One sample yielded the 25 T cell receptor beta chains listed below, sequenced in a study of vaccination and CD4 T cells after COVID-19. For these receptors, no antigen is known. Treatment defined: approximately nine-day PBMC culture with coronavirus spike peptide pools or control peptides (ViraFEST assay). The Oncomine TCR Beta short-read assay was applied to DNA of cultured CD4+ T cells. TCRdb reanalysed the PCR reads using MiXCR and keeps one entry per CDR3 protein. The data show about 13,000 distinct CDR3 sequences, approximately 75% seen once. The sequenced sample consisted of CD4+ T cells from blood, cultured in vitro. All receptors derive from a human donor who had recovered from COVID-19.

This sequence joins TRBV15 and TRBJ2-3; 8 nucleotides match TRBD2. The CDR3 is made up of 19 amino acids. The ends lost 0 bases at V and 2 bases at J; junction bases unmatched: 13. Per the germline V gene, CDR1 is LNHNV and CDR2 is YYDKDF (reference sequence). The DNA for the CDR3 is TGTGCCACCAGCAGAGATGGGAGACCGGGACTAGACAACACAGATACGCAGTATTTT. This codes for CATSRDGRPGLDNTDTQYF.

This chain links TRBV7-3 with TRBJ2-5; possible D gene TRBD2, 8 bases. CDR1 is SGHTA, CDR2 FQGTGA, per germline. The CDR3 totals 14 residues. V was cut by 3 bases and J by 7 bases, with 15 bases left in between. The CDR3: CASSFDRAGGTQYF. The DNA of the CDR3 is TGTGCCAGCAGCTTCGACAGGGCGGGAGGGACCCAGTACTTC. Full variable domain (rest looked up from reference TRBV7-3 and TRBJ2-5): GAGVSQTPSNKVTEKGKYVELRCDPISGHTALYWYRQSLGQGPEFLIYFQGTGAADDSGLPNDRFFAVRPEGSVSTLKIQRTERGDSAVYLCASSFDRAGGTQYFGPGTRLLVL.

The sample holds a few counts of this clonotype. The chain uses TRBV6-4 and TRBJ1-2; D ambiguous. CDR1 is MRHNA and CDR2 is SNTAGT in the germline V gene. This CDR3 contains 11 residues. V lost 0 bases, J lost 8 bases, and 4 bases lay in between. CDR3: CASSDSLGYTF. DNA of the CDR3: TGTGCCAGCAGTGACTCCTTGGGCTACACCTTC.

This clonotype was recorded once. The chain recombines TRBV11-2 with TRBJ1-1; the D is unclear. Trimming left V 1 base short and J 5 bases short, with 8 bases between. Looked up from germline, CDR1 is SGHAT and CDR2 is FQNNGV. CDR3 length: 13 amino acids. Here the CDR3 reads CASSLGRGTEAFF. The DNA of the CDR3 is TGTGCCAGCAGCTTAGGACGGGGAACTGAAGCTTTCTTT. The full variable domain, rest sourced from reference TRBV11-2 and TRBJ1-1, is EAGVAQSPRYKIIEKRQSVAFWCNPISGHATLYWYQQILGQGPKLLIQFQNNGVVDDSQLPKDRFSAERLKGVDSTLKIQPAKLEDSAVYLCASSLGRGTEAFFGQGTRLTVV.

This clonotype was seen a handful of times. The V and J genes are TRBV20-1 and TRBJ1-5; D not certain. From germline, CDR1 is DFQATT and CDR2 SNEGSKA (reference sequence). CDR3 length equals 15 residues. Between the trimmed V and J ends, which lost 3 bases and 2 bases, there was a span of 14 bases. CDR3 DNA: TGCAGTGCTAGGAAGAGGGAGGCGGGCAATCAGCCCCAGCATTTT. This encodes CSARKREAGNQPQHF.

This clonotype is labeled as large. The CDR3 sequence is CASSYSGPGVAYNSPLHF. CDR3 DNA sequence: TGTGCCAGCAGTTACTCGGGCCCGGGGGTGGCCTATAATTCACCCCTCCACTTT. This chain links TRBV6-5 with TRBJ1-6; a possible D gene is TRBD1 (5 bases). The germline V gene encodes CDR1 MNHEY and CDR2 SVGAGI. V lost 0 bases and J lost 2, with 14 bases in between. The CDR3 covers 18 residues.

The V call is TRBV6-1, the J call TRBJ1-6; the D gene is possibly TRBD1 (6 bases). Germline CDR1 is MNHNS and CDR2 is SASEGT. V shed 6 bases and J shed 11 bases, with 20 bases lying between them. The CDR3 sequence is 15 residues long. In DNA form, the CDR3 reads TGTGCCAGCAGACCCCGGCGAGGGGGAGGTGCACCCCTCCACTTT. It encodes CASRPRRGGGAPLHF.

The chain links TRBV29-1 to TRBJ2-3; the match to TRBD1 covers 7 bases. There are 15 residues in the CDR3. J gave up 2 bases and V 4 bases, and 9 bases lay outside the gene matches. The V gene's germline CDR1 is SQVTM and CDR2 ANQGSEA. The CDR3 coding sequence is TGCAGCGTTGGTGGTAGAGGGGGCGTCACAGATACGCAGTATTTT. Translated: CSVGGRGGVTDTQYF.

This clonotype was recorded a few times. The CDR3 here is CASSPSSGNSPLHF. The CDR3 bases are TGTGCCAGCAGTCCATCCTCAGGCAATTCACCCCTCCACTTT. The gene calls are TRBV27 and TRBJ1-6; no clear D gene. The CDR3 loop spans 14 amino acids. CDR1 is MNHEY and CDR2 is SMNVEV in the germline V gene (reference sequence). Trimming removed 5 bases from V and 7 bases from J, with 12 bases in between.

This clonotype was counted only a few times. The chain combines TRBV19 with TRBJ1-1; D is uncertain. CDR3 length equals 13 residues. V lost 1 base and J lost 0, with 3 bases in between. Germline values: CDR1 LNHDA, CDR2 SQIVND (reference sequence). CDR3 protein: CASSIVMNTEAFF. In nucleotides, the CDR3 is TGTGCCAGTAGTATAGTCATGAACACTGAAGCTTTCTTT.

CDR3 sequence (DNA): TGCAGTGCCAGGGCGCAGCAGAACACCGGGGAGCTGTTTTTT. Translation gives CSARAQQNTGELFF. The chain links TRBV20-1 to TRBJ2-2; tentatively, D is TRBD1 (5 bases). The germline CDR1 and CDR2 sequences are DFQATT and SNEGSKA (reference sequence). The CDR3 contains 14 residues. Trimming removed 6 bases from V and 1 base from J, with 12 bases in between.

V gene TRBV29-1 combines with J gene TRBJ2-5; possibly TRBD2 for D (5 bases). V was shortened by 6 bases and J by 2 bases, with 13 bases between the two germline ends. The germline CDR1 and CDR2 sequences are SQVTM and ANQGSEA. The CDR3 loop spans 13 amino acids. The CDR3 nucleotides are TGCAGCGTCCCCGGGATCGGGCAAGAGACCCAGTACTTC. It is translated as CSVPGIGQETQYF.

The chain links TRBV24-1 to TRBJ1-2; D might be TRBD1 (5 bases). The CDR3 sequence is 14 residues long. Germline CDR1 and CDR2: KGHDR and SFDVKD. Trimming pared 2 bases from V and 8 bases from J, leaving 14 bases between. CDR3 loop: CATSDYGGFAGYTF. The CDR3 DNA sequence: TGTGCCACCAGTGATTATGGGGGGTTTGCAGGCTACACCTTC.

J is TRBJ1-2 and V is TRBV7-2; TRBD1 aligns across 7 bases. This CDR3 is 13 amino acids long. Trimming removed 4 bases from V and 8 bases from J; junction bases left unmatched: 7. Germline V gene data show CDR1 as SGHTA and CDR2 as FQGNSA. This CDR3 is CASSSGGIPGYTF. The CDR3 nucleotides read TGTGCCAGCAGCTCAGGGGGGATCCCGGGCTACACCTTC.

This clonotype is a singleton in its sample. The chain has TRBV6-1 and TRBJ1-6, with 8 nucleotides matching TRBD1. The CDR3 is made up of 19 amino acids. The trim removed 7 bases at V and 6 bases at J, leaving 20 bases unmatched. Germline V gene lookup returns CDR1 MNHNS and CDR2 SASEGT. CDR3 nucleotides: TGTGCCAGCACCGCCACTCTCCTACAGGGGGGCCCCCTTAATTCACCCCTCCACTTT. Residues: CASTATLLQGGPLNSPLHF.

The V gene is TRBV7-2, the J gene TRBJ1-1; D remains ambiguous. This CDR3 is 15 amino acids long. V lost 2 bases, J lost 1 base, and 11 bases lay in between. Germline V lookup: CDR1 SGHTA, CDR2 FQGNSA. This CDR3 is CASSLSEQKNTEAFF. For the CDR3, the DNA is TGTGCCAGCAGCTTATCAGAACAGAAGAACACTGAAGCTTTCTTT.

The chain joins TRBV5-1 to TRBJ2-7, with 8 nucleotides matching TRBD1. The ends lost 0 bases at V and 3 bases at J; junction bases unmatched: 8. The CDR3 contains 16 residues. Germline lookup yields CDR1 SGHRS and CDR2 YFSETQ. CDR3: CASSLGAGGANYEQYF. The DNA of the CDR3 is TGCGCCAGCAGCTTGGGGGCAGGGGGCGCAAACTACGAGCAGTACTTC.

The V and J genes are TRBV7-9 and TRBJ1-1; 9 bases map to TRBD1. With V trimmed by 5 bases and J by 4 bases, 11 bases remained unmatched. The CDR3 is 16 residues long. The germline V gene has CDR1 SEHNR and CDR2 FQNEAQ (reference sequence). The CDR3 reads CASSIGTGIGGTEAFF. In DNA form, the CDR3 reads TGTGCCAGCAGCATTGGGACAGGGATTGGGGGCACTGAAGCTTTCTTT.

This clonotype has just one count. This sequence joins TRBV6-5 and TRBJ1-1, with D perhaps matching TRBD1 (6 bases). Germline-derived CDR1 and CDR2 are MNHEY and SVGAGI. The CDR3 runs to 15 residues. Trimming cost V 0 bases and J 0 bases, with 8 bases left between them. The DNA of the CDR3 is TGTGCCAGCAGTTACTCGGACAGATTGAACACTGAAGCTTTCTTT. Encoded protein: CASSYSDRLNTEAFF.

The DNA for the CDR3 is TGTGCCTGGAGTGTCGGGGCGAACACTGAAGCTTTCTTT. As protein: CAWSVGANTEAFF. The chain is built from TRBV30 and TRBJ1-1; D possibly corresponds to TRBD1 (5 bases). Looked up from germline, CDR1 is GTSNPN and CDR2 is SVGIG (reference sequence). CDR3 length: 13 residues. The V end was cut by 0 bases, the J end by 1 base, with 6 bases between.

V and J are TRBV7-2 and TRBJ1-5; the match to TRBD1 covers 7 bases. The CDR3 extends over 15 amino acids. CDR1 and CDR2 from the germline V gene are SGHTA and FQGNSA. V was clipped by 2 bases and J by 1 base; unmatched bases: 2. The chain's CDR3 is CASSLQGVSNQPQHF. The CDR3, as DNA: TGTGCCAGCAGCTTACAGGGGGTCAGCAATCAGCCCCAGCATTTT.

This clonotype was found once. The V and J genes are TRBV7-9 and TRBJ2-1, with TRBD2 matching over 10 bases. Germline CDR1 SEHNR, CDR2 FQNEAQ (reference sequence). Trimming took 7 bases from V and 8 from J; bases not matched to a gene: 8. The CDR3 spans 14 residues. The CDR3 DNA follows: TGTGCCAGCACCACTAGCGGGACCGCCCATGAGCAGTTCTTC. Translation: CASTTSGTAHEQFF. The full variable domain, in which reference TRBV7-9 and TRBJ2-1 provide the parts outside the CDR3, is DTGVSQNPRHKITKRGQNVTFRCDPISEHNRLYWYRQTLGQGPEFLTYFQNEAQLEKSRLLSDRFSAERPKGSFSTLEIQRTEQGDSAMYLCASTTSGTAHEQFFGPGTRLTVL.

V gene TRBV25-1 combines with J gene TRBJ2-7, with D maybe TRBD1 (5 bases). Trimming left V 5 bases short and J 3 bases short, with 14 bases between. There are 14 residues in the CDR3. The germline V gene has CDR1 MGHDK and CDR2 SYGVNS. Written as DNA, the CDR3 is TGTGCCAGCAGTAGGCTAGGACACAACTACGAGCAGTACTTC. It encodes CASSRLGHNYEQYF.

This clonotype has just one count. V gene TRBV10-2 combines with J gene TRBJ2-7; 7 nucleotides line up with TRBD1. The CDR3 totals 13 residues. The V and J ends lost 1 base and 9 bases, in that order; junction bases with no gene match: 6. Germline V CDR1 and CDR2: WSHSY, SAAADI. In DNA, the CDR3 is TGCGCCAGCAGTGAGTACCAACAGGGGTGGCAGTACTTC. It is translated as CASSEYQQGWQYF.

The chain is built from TRBV21-1 and TRBJ1-5; the D call of TRBD1 is as the table states it, not checked on the DNA. TRBV21-1 is a pseudogene. The CDR3 runs to 14 residues. CDR3 sequence (DNA): TGTGCCAGCAGCAAAGCTGACAGGGGGCCGCCCCAGCATTTT. Translating it yields CASSKADRGPPQHF.